This is a list of T cell receptor beta chains from one sample in a study of OX40 agonist ivuxolimab in advanced cancers. The table came from immunoSEQ multiplex PCR; TCRdb's copy has only in-frame clones and leaves some out. The sample has tens of thousands of clones, about 86% seen once. The sample here was CD4+ or CD8+ T cells sorted from blood, taken in a trial of the OX40 agonist ivuxolimab. Receptors were obtained from an adult with an advanced solid tumor such as melanoma, head and neck, liver or kidney cancer. Both conserved end residues are part of each CDR3. A D gene is named only where the DNA matches it firmly. Rows may omit the clone size; those that give it use once, few, many or a size class.

length,D,J,V,size,CDR3,DNA
15,NA,TRBJ2-7,TRBV6-5,NA,CASSYAWVGTYEQYF,TGTGCCAGCAGTTACGCGTGGGTGGGGACCTACGAGCAGTACTTC
16,NA,TRBJ2-3,TRBV7-9,NA,CASSSQASSATDTQYF,TGTGCCAGCAGCTCGCAGGCCTCGTCGGCCACAGATACGCAGTATTTT
15,NA,TRBJ2-3,TRBV11-2,NA,CASSILTPPTDTQYF,TGTGCCAGCAGCATACTGACTCCGCCGACAGATACGCAGTATTTT
15,TRBD1,TRBJ1-4,TRBV2,NA,CASSFRQGSNEKLFF,TGTGCCAGCAGTTTTAGACAGGGCTCTAATGAAAAACTGTTTTTT
13,NA,TRBJ1-2,TRBV6-6,NA,CASSPDSNYGYTF,TGTGCCAGCAGCCCCGACAGCAACTATGGCTACACCTTC
17,NA,TRBJ2-7,TRBV4-1,once,CASSQEAFGLNSYEQYF,TGCGCCAGCAGCCAAGAGGCGTTTGGATTAAATTCCTACGAGCAGTACTTC
16,TRBD1,TRBJ2-1,TRBV4-2,NA,CASSPSGQGFYNEQFF,TGTGCCAGCAGCCCATCGGGACAGGGATTTTACAATGAGCAGTTCTTC
18,NA,TRBJ2-7,TRBV1,NA,CASSQVRWDHPSSYEQYF,TGCGCCAGCAGCCAAGTAAGGTGGGATCACCCCTCCTCCTACGAGCAGTACTTC
13,NA,TRBJ2-7,TRBV6-6,NA,CASSETFFYEQYF,TGTGCCAGCAGCGAGACTTTCTTCTACGAGCAGTACTTC
16,NA,TRBJ2-2,TRBV7-3,NA,CASSPARGGSTGELFF,TGTGCCAGCAGCCCAGCGAGAGGAGGGTCCACCGGGGAGCTGTTTTTT
15,TRBD2,TRBJ2-3,TRBV5-1,NA,CASSSRERESDTQYF,TGCGCCAGCAGCTCCCGGGAGCGGGAGTCAGATACGCAGTATTTT
14,TRBD2,TRBJ2-5,TRBV7-2,NA,CASSLVLAEETQYF,TGTGCCAGCAGCTTAGTTCTAGCGGAAGAGACCCAGTACTTC
14,TRBD1,TRBJ1-1,TRBV6-1,NA,CASSSDRVEGEAFF,TGTGCCAGCAGCTCCGACAGGGTCGAGGGTGAAGCTTTCTTT
17,TRBD2,TRBJ2-3,TRBV7-9,NA,CASSSGLGGTSTDTQYF,TGTGCCAGCAGCTCCGGGCTGGGGGGGACTAGCACAGATACGCAGTATTTT
14,NA,TRBJ2-7,TRBV11-2,NA,CASSLGGGDYEQYF,TGTGCCAGCAGCTTAGGAGGGGGGGACTACGAGCAGTACTTC
15,NA,TRBJ1-4,TRBV9,NA,CASSVGAGGGEKLFF,TGTGCCAGCAGCGTAGGGGCAGGCGGTGGTGAAAAACTGTTTTTT
11,NA,TRBJ2-7,TRBV15,NA,CATTKGHEQYF,TGTGCCACCACAAAAGGACACGAGCAGTACTTC
14,NA,TRBJ1-5,TRBV6-5,once,CASSPSTGAWPQHF,TGTGCCAGCAGCCCCTCGACCGGGGCGTGGCCCCAGCATTTT
16,TRBD2,TRBJ2-7,TRBV4-2,many,CASSQEKDLLAGGVYF,TGTGCCAGCAGCCAAGAAAAAGACCTCCTAGCGGGGGGCGTGTACTTC
19,NA,TRBJ1-6,TRBV4-2,NA,CASSQDLGGGGSYNSPLHF,TGTGCCAGCAGCCAAGACCTGGGAGGCGGGGGCTCCTATAATTCACCCCTCCACTTT
14,TRBD1,TRBJ2-7,TRBV5-1,NA,CASSLDRGLTEQYF,TGCGCCAGCAGCCTCGACAGGGGGCTAACTGAGCAGTACTTC
15,NA,TRBJ1-5,TRBV5-1,few,CASSLEGAGGQPQHF,TGCGCCAGCAGCTTGGAAGGGGCCGGAGGTCAGCCCCAGCATTTT
12,NA,TRBJ1-4,TRBV6-5,NA,CASSPGEGKLFF,TGTGCCAGCAGTCCTGGGGAGGGAAAACTGTTTTTT
14,NA,TRBJ2-7,TRBV28,few,CASSLGGMTYEQYF,TGTGCCAGCAGCCTTGGGGGCATGACCTACGAGCAGTACTTC
13,NA,TRBJ1-2,TRBV5-5,NA,CASSLESNYGYTF,TGTGCCAGCAGCTTGGAGTCGAACTATGGCTACACCTTC
13,NA,TRBJ1-3,TRBV14,once,CASSQGTGNTIYF,TGTGCCAGCAGCCAAGGGACCGGGAACACCATATATTTT
15,TRBD1,TRBJ1-3,TRBV11-2,NA,CASTLDQGAGNTIYF,TGTGCCAGCACCTTAGACCAGGGGGCTGGAAACACCATATATTTT
17,NA,TRBJ1-2,TRBV27,NA,CASSAGKGGDTNYGYTF,TGTGCCAGCAGTGCGGGGAAGGGTGGAGATACTAACTATGGCTACACCTTC
15,TRBD2,TRBJ2-2,TRBV2,NA,CASRGTSGYTGELFF,TGTGCCAGCAGAGGGACTAGCGGGTACACCGGGGAGCTGTTTTTT
13,NA,TRBJ2-7,TRBV11-2,NA,CASSVNREYEQYF,TGTGCCAGCAGCGTTAACAGGGAGTACGAGCAGTACTTC
16,TRBD2,TRBJ2-3,TRBV4-2,NA,CASSPGLAYSTDTQYF,TGTGCCAGCAGCCCCGGACTAGCGTATAGCACAGATACGCAGTATTTT
14,TRBD2,TRBJ2-7,TRBV18,NA,CASSNSAAGLEQYF,TGTGCCAGCTCAAACAGCGCAGCGGGGTTGGAGCAGTACTTC
14,NA,TRBJ1-2,TRBV27,NA,CASSLSRGNYGYTF,TGTGCCAGCAGTTTATCCAGGGGAAACTATGGCTACACCTTC
14,TRBD1,TRBJ1-1,TRBV5-1,once,CASMVGQTNTEAFF,TGCGCCAGCATGGTGGGACAGACGAACACTGAAGCTTTCTTT
13,NA,TRBJ1-4,TRBV6-5,NA,CASSFRGMEKLFF,TGTGCCAGCAGTTTCAGGGGTATGGAAAAACTGTTTTTT
13,NA,TRBJ1-5,TRBV6-6,few,CASGGGSNQPQHF,TGTGCCAGCGGGGGTGGGAGCAATCAGCCCCAGCATTTT
14,TRBD2,TRBJ2-2,TRBV10-1,NA,CASRAGANTGELFF,TGCGCCAGCAGAGCGGGGGCCAACACCGGGGAGCTGTTTTTT
15,TRBD2,TRBJ2-3,TRBV10-1,NA,CASGGLAGFTDTQYF,TGCGCCAGCGGCGGACTAGCGGGATTCACAGATACGCAGTATTTT
14,NA,TRBJ1-1,TRBV19,NA,CASRTSGGSTEAFF,TGTGCCAGTAGAACATCAGGTGGGTCCACTGAAGCTTTCTTT
14,NA,TRBJ2-7,TRBV5-1,NA,CASSLGTLANEQYF,TGCGCCAGCAGCTTGGGTACTCTAGCGAACGAGCAGTACTTC
13,NA,TRBJ1-2,TRBV19,NA,CASTSTGGYGYTF,TGTGCCAGTACCTCGACAGGAGGGTATGGCTACACCTTC
15,TRBD1,TRBJ1-5,TRBV6-1,NA,CASSVRTGGNQPQHF,TGTGCCAGCAGTGTGAGGACAGGGGGCAATCAGCCCCAGCATTTT
13,NA,TRBJ1-1,TRBV30,once,CAWRSAMNTEAFF,TGTGCCTGGAGGTCGGCCATGAACACTGAAGCTTTCTTT
19,TRBD2,TRBJ2-4,TRBV7-8,once,CASSLGRLASGTRGNIQYF,TGTGCCAGCAGCCTCGGCAGGTTGGCTAGCGGGACGAGGGGGAACATTCAGTACTTC
16,TRBD1,TRBJ1-1,TRBV27,once,CASSDRRTGGGTEAFF,TGTGCCAGCAGTGACCGGCGCACAGGGGGGGGAACTGAAGCTTTCTTT
13,NA,TRBJ2-2,TRBV5-1,NA,CASSNTGNGELFF,TGCGCCAGCAGCAACACAGGGAACGGGGAGCTGTTTTTT
16,TRBD2,TRBJ2-7,TRBV19,NA,CASSAQLAGIPYEQYF,TGTGCCAGTAGTGCCCAACTAGCGGGAATCCCATACGAGCAGTACTTC
13,TRBD1,TRBJ1-2,TRBV11-2,NA,CASSPGQFYGYTF,TGTGCCAGCAGCCCGGGACAGTTCTATGGCTACACCTTC
14,NA,TRBJ2-7,TRBV5-4,NA,CASSLRGDSYEQYF,TGTGCCAGCAGCCTCCGGGGGGACAGTTACGAGCAGTACTTC
12,NA,TRBJ2-7,TRBV6-6,NA,CASSSVIYEQYF,TGTGCCAGCAGCTCTGTCATATACGAGCAGTACTTC
15,NA,TRBJ2-7,TRBV4-1,NA,CASSQDGVPSYEQYF,TGCGCCAGCAGCCAAGATGGGGTACCCTCCTACGAGCAGTACTTC
12,NA,TRBJ1-4,TRBV7-8,NA,CASSFSGEKLFF,TGTGCCAGCAGCTTTTCCGGCGAAAAACTGTTTTTT
19,TRBD1,TRBJ1-1,TRBV19,NA,CASSIVQGAAAPRGTEAFF,TGTGCCAGTAGTATTGTCCAGGGGGCGGCTGCTCCGCGGGGCACTGAAGCTTTCTTT
16,TRBD1,TRBJ2-5,TRBV5-1,NA,CASSLDGQGAGETQYF,TGCGCCAGCAGCTTGGATGGACAGGGCGCCGGCGAGACCCAGTACTTC